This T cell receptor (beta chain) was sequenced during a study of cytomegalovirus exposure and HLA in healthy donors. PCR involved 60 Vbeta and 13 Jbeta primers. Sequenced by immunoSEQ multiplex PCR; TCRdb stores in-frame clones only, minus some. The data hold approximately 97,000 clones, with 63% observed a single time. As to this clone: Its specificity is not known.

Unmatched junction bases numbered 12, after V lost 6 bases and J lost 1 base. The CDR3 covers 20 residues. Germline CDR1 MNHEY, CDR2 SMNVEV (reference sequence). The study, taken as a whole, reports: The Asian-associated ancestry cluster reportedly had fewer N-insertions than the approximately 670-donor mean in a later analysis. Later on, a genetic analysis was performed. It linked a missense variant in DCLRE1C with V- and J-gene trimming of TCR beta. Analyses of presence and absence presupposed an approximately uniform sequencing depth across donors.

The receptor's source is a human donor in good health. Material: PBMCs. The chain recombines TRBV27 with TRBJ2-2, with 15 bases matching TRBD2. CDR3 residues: CASRLRTSGRAWENTGELFF. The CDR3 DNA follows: TGTGCCAGCAGACTTAGGACTAGCGGGAGGGCCTGGGAGAACACCGGGGAGCTGTTTTTT.